This TCR beta chain is from a study of T cell changes during pregnancy in multiple sclerosis. The germline V gene encodes CDR1 SGHVS and CDR2 FQNEAQ. The V gene lost 2 bases and the J gene lost 4 bases, with 19 bases spanning the gap. The CDR3 runs to 17 residues. The table came from immunoSEQ multiplex PCR; TCRdb's copy has only in-frame clones and leaves some out. The sample yields about 62,000 clones, 89% seen once. The source is a female donor with multiple sclerosis, enrolled in a pregnancy study. The source was peripheral blood, collected in the first trimester of pregnancy. The gene calls are TRBV7-8 and TRBJ2-3; D not resolved. The CDR3 bases are TGTGCCAGCAGCTTAAGTTCAGGAAATTGGAAGGCAGATACGCAGTATTTT. Translation gives CASSLSSGNWKADTQYF.